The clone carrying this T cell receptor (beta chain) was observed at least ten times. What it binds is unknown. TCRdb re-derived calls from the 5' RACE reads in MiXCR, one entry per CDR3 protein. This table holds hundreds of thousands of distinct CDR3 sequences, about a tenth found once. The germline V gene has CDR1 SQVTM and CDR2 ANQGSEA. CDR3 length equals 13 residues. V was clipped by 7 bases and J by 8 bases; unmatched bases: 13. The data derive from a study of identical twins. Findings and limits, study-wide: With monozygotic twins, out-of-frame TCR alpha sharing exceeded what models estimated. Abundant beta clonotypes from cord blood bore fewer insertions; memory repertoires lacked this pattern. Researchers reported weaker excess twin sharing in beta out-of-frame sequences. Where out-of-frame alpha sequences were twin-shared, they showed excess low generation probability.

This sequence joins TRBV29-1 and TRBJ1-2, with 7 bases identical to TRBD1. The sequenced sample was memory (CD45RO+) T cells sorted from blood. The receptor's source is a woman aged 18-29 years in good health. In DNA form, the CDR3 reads TGCAGCGCCACGCCAGACAGGGTAGGAGGCTACACCTTC. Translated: CSATPDRVGGYTF.